The 27 T cell receptor beta chains below were found in one sample sequenced in a study of blood T cell repertoires in COVID-19. Generated by immunoSEQ multiplex PCR, the TCRdb table keeps only in-frame clones and is missing some. The sample consists of about 400,000 clones, roughly 88% of them appearing once. Sequenced: PBMCs or T cells enriched from blood (not recorded which). These TCRs come from a woman in her 40s with acute COVID-19.

The chain carries TRBV2 and TRBJ2-3; the D gene is possibly TRBD2 (6 bases). The V gene lost 5 bases and the J gene lost 4 bases, with 22 bases spanning the gap. Germline CDR1 SNHLY, CDR2 FYNNEI. The CDR3 totals 17 residues. Here the CDR3 reads CASSQLGTPNVADTQYF. The CDR3 nucleotides read TGTGCCAGCAGTCAACTCGGGACTCCTAACGTCGCAGATACGCAGTATTTT. Full variable domain (rest looked up from reference TRBV2 and TRBJ2-3): EPEVTQTPSHQVTQMGQEVILRCVPISNHLYFYWYRQILGQKVEFLVSFYNNEISEKSEIFDDQFSVERPDGSNFTLKIRSTKLEDSAMYFCASSQLGTPNVADTQYFGPGTRLTVL.

For the CDR3, the DNA is TGTGCCAGCAGCCGTCAGGCCGAAGCTTTCTTT. Encoded protein: CASSRQAEAFF. The V and J genes are TRBV5-6 and TRBJ1-1; no firm D call. This CDR3 region has 11 residues. The V and J ends lost 4 bases and 8 bases respectively, with 9 bases between them. Germline-derived CDR1 and CDR2 are SGHDT and YYEEEE.

V usage is TRBV19 and J usage is TRBJ2-1, with 9 bases matching TRBD1. V was clipped by 4 bases and J by 8 bases; unmatched bases: 9. The CDR3 contains 15 residues. CDR1 and CDR2 (germline): LNHDA, SQIVND (reference sequence). The CDR3 coding sequence is TGTGCCAGTAGTAAAGGACAGGGGTGGGGCGATGAGCAGTTCTTC. Encoded protein: CASSKGQGWGDEQFF.

The gene calls are TRBV27 and TRBJ1-2; no clear D gene. Looked up from germline, CDR1 is MNHEY and CDR2 is SMNVEV (reference sequence). The CDR3 totals 11 residues. CDR3 region: CASGELWGYTF. In DNA form, the CDR3 reads TGTGCTAGCGGGGAGCTGTGGGGCTACACCTTC.

In its sample, this clone was seen once. This chain connects TRBV12-5 to TRBJ2-2, with 15 bases aligning to TRBD2. The germline V gene has CDR1 LGHNT and CDR2 FRNRAP. V shed 2 bases and J 4 bases; nucleotides not matched to a gene: 8. CDR3 length: 19 residues. The CDR3 region is CASGLPRTSGGAGTGELFF. The CDR3 bases are TGTGCTAGTGGTTTGCCCCGGACTAGCGGGGGGGCGGGCACCGGGGAGCTGTTTTTT.

The rearrangement joins TRBV19 to TRBJ2-1; D gene uncertain. The CDR3 length is 10 residues. V was clipped by 11 bases and J by 12 bases, with 14 bases between them. Per germline, CDR1 LNHDA and CDR2 SQIVND (reference sequence). The CDR3 DNA follows: TGTGCCTACGTTACAAGAGGGCAGTTCTTC. Its protein is CAYVTRGQFF.

This clone appeared once. V gene TRBV3-1 (or the pseudogene TRBV3-2) combines with J gene TRBJ2-1, with 8 bases that match TRBD1. This CDR3 region has 15 residues. Germline assignment: CDR1 LGHDT and CDR2 YNNKEL (reference sequence). The junction had 8 bases not matched to a gene; V was cut back by 3 bases and J by 7 bases. The CDR3 loop reads CASSQIWTGLNEQFF. The CDR3 DNA is TGTGCCAGCAGCCAGATTTGGACAGGGTTGAATGAGCAGTTCTTC.

The gene calls are TRBV11-2 and TRBJ1-4; TRBD1 matches 8 bases. V lost 5 bases and J lost 7; bases outside the gene matches: 12. This CDR3 region has 16 residues. Germline-derived CDR1 and CDR2 are SGHAT and FQNNGV. DNA of the CDR3: TGTGCCAGCAGCACATCCAGCGGACAGGGCTCTGAAAAACTGTTTTTT. It specifies CASSTSSGQGSEKLFF.

The chain has TRBV6-5 and TRBJ1-4; D unresolved. The germline CDR1 and CDR2 sequences are MNHEY and SVGAGI. V was pared by 6 bases and J by 4 bases, with 12 bases between. CDR3 length: 14 residues. CDR3 residues: CASRAEVLNEKLFF. CDR3 nucleotides: TGTGCCAGCAGAGCGGAGGTCCTTAATGAAAAACTGTTTTTT.

This clone was recorded only once. The chain employs TRBV2 and TRBJ1-4; D gene ambiguous. Germline CDR1 SNHLY, CDR2 FYNNEI. The CDR3 has 13 residues. CDR3 bases: TGTGCGAGGGCCGAGAGGTCAAATGAAAAACTGTTTTTT. This encodes CARAERSNEKLFF.

This rearrangement joins TRBV19 to TRBJ1-1; D might be TRBD1 (5 bases). Looked up from germline, CDR1 is LNHDA and CDR2 is SQIVND (reference sequence). This CDR3 contains 15 residues. The V gene lost 7 bases and the J gene lost 5 bases, with 20 bases spanning the gap. CDR3 DNA: TGTGCCAGTATGGGCAGGGATGGTTTTTGGACTGAAGCTTTCTTT. Translating gives CASMGRDGFWTEAFF. The full variable domain, rest sourced from reference TRBV19 and TRBJ1-1, is DGGITQSPKYLFRKEGQNVTLSCEQNLNHDAMYWYRQDPGQGLRLIYYSQIVNDFQKGDIAEGYSVSREKKESFPLTVTSAQKNPTAFYLCASMGRDGFWTEAFFGQGTRLTVV.

This chain uses TRBV6-1 with TRBJ1-2, with 10 bases that match TRBD1. Unmatched junction bases numbered 7, after V lost 3 bases and J lost 3 bases. CDR1 and CDR2 from the germline V gene are MNHNS and SASEGT. The CDR3 has 16 residues. The CDR3 sequence is CASSDPRTGGDYGYTF. For the CDR3, the DNA is TGTGCCAGCAGTGATCCGCGGACAGGGGGGGACTATGGCTACACCTTC.

This clone was recorded once. The V and J genes are TRBV2 and TRBJ2-3, with 10 bases fitting TRBD2. CDR1 is SNHLY, CDR2 FYNNEI, per germline. V lost 1 base to trimming and J lost 2 bases; unmatched junction nucleotides: 3. The CDR3 runs 16 residues. The CDR3, as DNA: TGTGCCAGCAGTGAAGTAGCGGGGGGCCTCACAGATACGCAGTATTTT. This encodes CASSEVAGGLTDTQYF. Supplemented by reference TRBV2 and TRBJ2-3, the full variable domain reads EPEVTQTPSHQVTQMGQEVILRCVPISNHLYFYWYRQILGQKVEFLVSFYNNEISEKSEIFDDQFSVERPDGSNFTLKIRSTKLEDSAMYFCASSEVAGGLTDTQYFGPGTRLTVL.

V usage is TRBV19 and J usage is TRBJ1-1, with 8 bases fitting TRBD1. Germline assignment: CDR1 LNHDA and CDR2 SQIVND (reference sequence). The CDR3 is made up of 14 amino acids. Losses at the gene ends were 8 bases for V and 0 bases for J; bases not matched to a gene: 5. The CDR3 reads CASGMDRVNTEAFF. In DNA form, the CDR3 reads TGTGCCAGTGGAATGGACAGGGTGAACACTGAAGCTTTCTTT.

This rearrangement joins TRBV9 to TRBJ1-6, with 9 bases fitting TRBD1. The germline gives CDR1 SGDLS, CDR2 YYNGEE. CDR3 length equals 14 residues. V lost 4 bases, J lost 10 bases, and 6 bases stayed unmatched. The CDR3: CASSLTGGQSPLHF. CDR3 nucleotide sequence: TGTGCCAGCAGCTTAACAGGGGGCCAATCACCCCTCCACTTT.

The chain combines TRBV5-4 with TRBJ1-2, with TRBD1 matching over 7 bases. The CDR3 contains 15 residues. The ends lost 5 bases at V and 4 bases at J; junction bases unmatched: 11. Germline-derived CDR1 and CDR2 are SGHNT and YYREEE (reference sequence). CDR3 in DNA: TGTGCCAGCAGAAGCTCGGCAGGGGGAGGCTATGGCTACACCTTC. Residues: CASRSSAGGGYGYTF.

The gene calls are TRBV11-2 and TRBJ2-7, with D perhaps TRBD1 (5 bases). CDR1 is SGHAT, CDR2 FQNNGV, per germline. This CDR3 is 12 amino acids long. Trimming took 5 bases from V and 6 from J, leaving 11 bases between them. CDR3 residues: CASSTQASEQYF. The CDR3 DNA sequence: TGTGCCAGCAGCACACAGGCTAGCGAGCAGTACTTC.

CDR3 in amino acids: CSVRDRYNQPQHF. The CDR3, as DNA: TGCAGCGTCCGTGACAGGTACAATCAGCCCCAGCATTTT. The chain recombines TRBV29-1 with TRBJ1-5; a possible D gene is TRBD1 (6 bases). Germline-derived CDR1 and CDR2 are SQVTM and ANQGSEA. V gave up 6 bases and J gave up 3 bases, with 12 bases separating them. The CDR3 spans 13 residues.

The rearrangement joins TRBV15 to TRBJ1-5; TRBD1 is a possible D gene (5 bases). Deletions cut 0 bases from V and 4 bases from J, with 10 bases between. Germline V gives CDR1 LNHNV, CDR2 YYDKDF (reference sequence). CDR3 length equals 15 residues. CDR3 in DNA: TGTGCCACCAGCAGAGAGGAGGGGTTGAATCAGCCCCAGCATTTT. Its translation is CATSREEGLNQPQHF. The entire variable domain, with the rest obtained from reference TRBV15 and TRBJ1-5, is as follows: DAMVIQNPRYQVTQFGKPVTLSCSQTLNHNVMYWYQQKSSQAPKLLFHYYDKDFNNEADTPDNFQSRRPNTSFCFLDIRSPGLGDTAMYLCATSREEGLNQPQHFGDGTRLSIL.

There are a few counts of this clone. Other DNA variants within this sample encode the same CDR3. J is TRBJ1-2 and V is TRBV5-1; unclear D gene. This CDR3 spans 12 amino acids. Germline loops: CDR1 SGHRS, CDR2 YFSETQ. V shed 0 bases and J shed 4 bases, with 4 bases lying between them. As DNA, the CDR3 is TGCGCCAGCAGCTTGGACAGCTATGGCTACACCTTC. This sequence encodes CASSLDSYGYTF.

CDR3: CASSSRHPGSTEAFF. In nucleotides, the CDR3 is TGCGCCAGCAGCTCTCGACACCCCGGGAGCACTGAAGCTTTCTTT. The chain employs TRBV5-1 and TRBJ1-1; D unresolved. Between the trimmed V and J ends, which lost 3 bases and 4 bases, there was a span of 16 bases. The CDR3 extends over 15 amino acids. Germline V gene lookup returns CDR1 SGHRS and CDR2 YFSETQ.

This clone was observed once. This sequence joins TRBV2 and TRBJ1-6; D possibly corresponds to TRBD1 (6 bases). Trimming stripped 6 bases from V and 4 bases from J, with 10 bases between. The CDR3 spans 14 residues. Per the germline V gene, CDR1 is SNHLY and CDR2 is FYNNEI. For the CDR3, the DNA is TGTGCCAGCAGAGTTGACAGGTATAATTCACCCCTCCACTTT. Translating it yields CASRVDRYNSPLHF.

This chain links TRBV5-4 with TRBJ2-1; maybe TRBD2 (6 bases). The CDR3 is 15 residues long. The germline CDR1 and CDR2 sequences are SGHNT and YYREEE (reference sequence). V was shortened by 1 base and J by 2 bases, with 10 bases between the two germline ends. CDR3 region: CASSLPGVTYNEQFF. The CDR3 DNA reads as TGTGCCAGCAGCTTGCCGGGGGTTACCTACAATGAGCAGTTCTTC.

The V call is TRBV27, the J call TRBJ2-2; D is perhaps TRBD1 (6 bases). The CDR3 is made up of 15 amino acids. Trimming took 3 bases from V and 4 from J, leaving 12 bases between them. Germline CDR1 and CDR2: MNHEY and SMNVEV (reference sequence). This CDR3 reads CASSFRRGLTGELFF. CDR3 sequence (DNA): TGTGCCAGCAGTTTCCGCAGGGGCCTCACCGGGGAGCTGTTTTTT.

The rearrangement joins TRBV10-3 to TRBJ1-1, with D tentatively TRBD1 (6 bases). Trimming removed 3 bases from V and 0 bases from J, with 11 bases in between. Germline CDR1 and CDR2: ENHRY and SYGVKD. The CDR3 is 15 residues long. CDR3 sequence reads: CAISDHGQMNTEAFF. The CDR3 bases are TGTGCCATCAGTGATCACGGACAGATGAACACTGAAGCTTTCTTT.

J is TRBJ2-7 and V is TRBV5-1; TRBD1 agrees at 9 bases. The CDR3 covers 15 residues. Per germline, CDR1 SGHRS and CDR2 YFSETQ. Trimming took 3 bases from V and 7 from J; bases not matched to a gene: 11. The CDR3 region is CASSSHQTGGTEQYF. The CDR3 DNA reads as TGCGCCAGCAGCTCCCACCAGACAGGGGGTACGGAGCAGTACTTC.

The rearrangement uses TRBV6-1 and TRBJ2-7; possibly TRBD1 for D (5 bases). V was shortened by 1 base and J by 3 bases, with 13 bases between the two germline ends. The CDR3 consists of 15 residues. CDR1 and CDR2 from the germline V gene are MNHNS and SASEGT. CDR3 region: CASSEVFRTRYEQYF. In nucleotides, the CDR3 is TGTGCCAGCAGTGAAGTTTTTAGGACACGCTACGAGCAGTACTTC.